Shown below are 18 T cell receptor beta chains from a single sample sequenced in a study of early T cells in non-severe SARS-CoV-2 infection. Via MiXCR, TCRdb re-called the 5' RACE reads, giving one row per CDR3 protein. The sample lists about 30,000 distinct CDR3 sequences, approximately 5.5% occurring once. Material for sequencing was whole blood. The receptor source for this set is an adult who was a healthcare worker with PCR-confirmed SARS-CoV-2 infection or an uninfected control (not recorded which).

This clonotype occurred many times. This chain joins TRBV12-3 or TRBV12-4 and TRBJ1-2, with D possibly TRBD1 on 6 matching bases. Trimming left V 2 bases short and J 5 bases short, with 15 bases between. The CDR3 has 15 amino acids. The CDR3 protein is CASSLSAGEGYGYTF. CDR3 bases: TGTGCCAGCAGTTTATCGGCAGGGGAAGGGTATGGCTACACCTTC.

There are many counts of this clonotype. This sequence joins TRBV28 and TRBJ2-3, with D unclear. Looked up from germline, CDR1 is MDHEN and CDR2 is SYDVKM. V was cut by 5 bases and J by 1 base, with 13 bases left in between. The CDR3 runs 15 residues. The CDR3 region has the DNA TGTGCCAGCAGTGCCCCTCAGGCGGGCACAGATACGCAGTATTTT. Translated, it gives CASSAPQAGTDTQYF.

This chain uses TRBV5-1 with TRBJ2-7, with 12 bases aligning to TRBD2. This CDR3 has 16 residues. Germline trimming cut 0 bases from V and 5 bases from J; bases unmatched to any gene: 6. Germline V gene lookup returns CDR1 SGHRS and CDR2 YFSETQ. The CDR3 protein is CASSLDLAGGPHEQYF. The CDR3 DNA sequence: TGCGCCAGCAGCTTGGATCTAGCGGGAGGGCCCCACGAGCAGTACTTC.

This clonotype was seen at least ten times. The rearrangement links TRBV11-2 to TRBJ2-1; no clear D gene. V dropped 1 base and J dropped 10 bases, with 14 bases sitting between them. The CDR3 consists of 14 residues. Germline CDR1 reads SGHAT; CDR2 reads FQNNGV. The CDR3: CASSLVYSPREQFF. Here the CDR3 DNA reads TGTGCCAGCAGCTTAGTTTACTCCCCGCGGGAGCAGTTCTTC.

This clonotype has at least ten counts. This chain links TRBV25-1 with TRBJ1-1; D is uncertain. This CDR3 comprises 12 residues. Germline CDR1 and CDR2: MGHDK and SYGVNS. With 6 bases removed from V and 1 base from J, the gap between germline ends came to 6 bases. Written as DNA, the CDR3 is TGTGCCAGCAGGAGGTCGAACACTGAAGCTTTCTTT. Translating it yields CASRRSNTEAFF.

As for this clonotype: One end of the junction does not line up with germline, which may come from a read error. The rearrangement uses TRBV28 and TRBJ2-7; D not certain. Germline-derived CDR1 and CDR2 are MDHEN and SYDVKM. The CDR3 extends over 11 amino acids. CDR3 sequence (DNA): TGTGCCTGCAGTACCGTGGGCGAGCAGTACTTC. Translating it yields CACSTVGEQYF.

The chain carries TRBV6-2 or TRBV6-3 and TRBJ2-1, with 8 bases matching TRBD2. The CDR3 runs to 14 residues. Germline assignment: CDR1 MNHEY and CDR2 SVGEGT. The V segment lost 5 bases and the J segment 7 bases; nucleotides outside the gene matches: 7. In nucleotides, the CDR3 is TGTGCCAGCAGTGGGACTAGGGAATTGAATGAGCAGTTCTTC. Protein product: CASSGTRELNEQFF.

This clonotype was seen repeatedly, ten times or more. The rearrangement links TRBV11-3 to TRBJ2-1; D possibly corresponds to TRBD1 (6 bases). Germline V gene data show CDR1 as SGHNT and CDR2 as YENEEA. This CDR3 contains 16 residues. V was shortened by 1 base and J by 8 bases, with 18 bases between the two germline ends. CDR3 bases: TGTGCCAGCAGCTTAGCCGCTTCGACAGGTTGGGATGAGCAGTTCTTC. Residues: CASSLAASTGWDEQFF.

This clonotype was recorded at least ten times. DNA of the CDR3: TGTGCCAGCAGTTACTCGGGAAGGACCGGGGAGCTGTTTTTT. Translation gives CASSYSGRTGELFF. This sequence joins TRBV6-5 and TRBJ2-2; D not resolved. The V gene's germline CDR1 is MNHEY and CDR2 SVGAGI. Deletions cut 0 bases from V and 5 bases from J, with 7 bases between. The length of the CDR3 is 14 residues.

Here the CDR3 DNA reads TGTGCCAGCAGTCCACTTGCGGGAGGGCCTACCGGGGAGCTGTTTTTT. Protein product: CASSPLAGGPTGELFF. This chain joins TRBV28 and TRBJ2-2, with TRBD2 matching over 9 bases. In germline, CDR1 is MDHEN, CDR2 SYDVKM. This CDR3 contains 16 residues. The V and J ends lost 5 bases and 5 bases, in that order; junction bases with no gene match: 9.

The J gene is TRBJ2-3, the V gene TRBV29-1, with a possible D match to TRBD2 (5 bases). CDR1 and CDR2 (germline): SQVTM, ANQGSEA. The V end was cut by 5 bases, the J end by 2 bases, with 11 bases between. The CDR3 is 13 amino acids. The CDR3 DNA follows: TGCAGCGTTCATGAGGGTATCACAGATACGCAGTATTTT. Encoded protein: CSVHEGITDTQYF.

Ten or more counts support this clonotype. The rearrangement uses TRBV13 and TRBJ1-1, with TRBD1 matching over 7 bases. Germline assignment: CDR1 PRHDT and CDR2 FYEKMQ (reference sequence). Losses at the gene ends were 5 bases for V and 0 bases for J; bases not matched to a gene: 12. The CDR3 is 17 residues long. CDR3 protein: CASSGVPGQRMNTEAFF. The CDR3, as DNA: TGTGCCAGCAGCGGCGTTCCGGGACAGAGAATGAACACTGAAGCTTTCTTT. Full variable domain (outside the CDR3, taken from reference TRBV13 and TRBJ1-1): AAGVIQSPRHLIKEKRETATLKCYPIPRHDTVYWYQQGPGQDPQFLISFYEKMQSDKGSIPDRFSAQQFSDYHSELNMSSLELGDSALYFCASSGVPGQRMNTEAFFGQGTRLTVV.

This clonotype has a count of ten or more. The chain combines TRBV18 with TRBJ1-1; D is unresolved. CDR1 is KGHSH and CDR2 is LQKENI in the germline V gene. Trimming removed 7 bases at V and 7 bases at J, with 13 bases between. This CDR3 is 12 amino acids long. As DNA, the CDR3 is TGTGCCAGCTTTCCAGGAGCGAATGAAGCTTTCTTT. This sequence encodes CASFPGANEAFF. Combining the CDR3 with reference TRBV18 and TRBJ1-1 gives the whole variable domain NAGVMQNPRHLVRRRGQEARLRCSPMKGHSHVYWYRQLPEEGLKFMVYLQKENIIDESGMPKERFSAEFPKEGPSILRIQQVVRGDSAAYFCASFPGANEAFFGQGTRLTVV.

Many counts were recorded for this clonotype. The CDR3 coding sequence is TGTGCCAGCAGCCTCCCCTCAGGGTCTAGCGGGAGGGCAAGGGCATCGAAGGGTGAGCAGTTCTTC. Protein sequence: CASSLPSGSSGRARASKGEQFF. The rearrangement links TRBV7-8 to TRBJ2-1, with 12 bases matching TRBD2. Germline trimming cut 5 bases from V and 9 bases from J; bases unmatched to any gene: 29. Germline V gene sequence: CDR1 SGHVS, CDR2 FQNEAQ. The CDR3 consists of 22 residues. The full variable domain, completed using reference TRBV7-8 and TRBJ2-1, is GAGVSQSPRYKVAKRGQDVALRCDPISGHVSLFWYQQALGQGPEFLTYFQNEAQLDKSGLPSDRFFAERPEGSVSTLKIQRTQQEDSAVYLCASSLPSGSSGRARASKGEQFFGPGTRLTVL.

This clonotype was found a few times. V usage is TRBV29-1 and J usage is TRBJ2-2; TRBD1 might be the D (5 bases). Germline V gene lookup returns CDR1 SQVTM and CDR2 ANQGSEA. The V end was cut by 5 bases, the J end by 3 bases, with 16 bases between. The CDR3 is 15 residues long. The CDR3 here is CSVWSGSPYTGELFF. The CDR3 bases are TGCAGCGTTTGGTCAGGGTCTCCGTACACCGGGGAGCTGTTTTTT.

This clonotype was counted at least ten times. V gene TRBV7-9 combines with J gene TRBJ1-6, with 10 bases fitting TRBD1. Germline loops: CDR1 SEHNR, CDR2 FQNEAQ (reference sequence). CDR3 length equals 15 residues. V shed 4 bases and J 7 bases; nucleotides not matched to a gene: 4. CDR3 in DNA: TGTGCCAGCAGCTGGGGACAGGGGTCGAATTCACCCCTCCACTTT. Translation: CASSWGQGSNSPLHF.

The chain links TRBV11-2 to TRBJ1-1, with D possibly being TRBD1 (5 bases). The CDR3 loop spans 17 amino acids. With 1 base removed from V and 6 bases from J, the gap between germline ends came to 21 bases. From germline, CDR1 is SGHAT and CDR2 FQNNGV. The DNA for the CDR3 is TGTGCCAGCAGCTTAGGGCGCGGTGCAGGGAGGAGGGCTGAAGCTTTCTTT. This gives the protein CASSLGRGAGRRAEAFF.

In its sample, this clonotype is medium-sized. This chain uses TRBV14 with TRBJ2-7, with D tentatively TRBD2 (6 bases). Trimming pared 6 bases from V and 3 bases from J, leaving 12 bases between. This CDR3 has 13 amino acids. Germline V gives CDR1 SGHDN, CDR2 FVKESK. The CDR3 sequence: CASRQSGVYEQYF. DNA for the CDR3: TGTGCCAGCAGGCAATCGGGGGTCTACGAGCAGTACTTC.